This T cell receptor (beta chain) was documented in a study of early T cells in non-severe SARS-CoV-2 infection (dated by TCRdb to the early 2020s). About the study as a whole: Because TCR sequencing was done on bulk RNA from unsorted whole blood, the alpha and beta chains could not be paired. The full study reports these points: VDJdb matching was skewed toward anti-spike CD8 responses and likely underestimated virus-specific expansions by missing private and CD4 specificities.

The junction carries 8 bases between V and J, which are trimmed by 1 base and 5 bases respectively. There are 13 amino acids in the CDR3, from cysteine to phenylalanine inclusive. The DNA shown is the 39-base CDR3, in frame from base 1. From a lookup of the germline V gene, CDR1 and CDR2 are SQVTM and ANQGSEA. Set within a cohort of healthcare workers in London, UK, this nested case-control study involved weekly PCR testing of nasopharyngeal swabs along with blood sampling. Healthcare workers were enrolled in the week of the UK lockdown, from 23 to 31 March 2020, and were followed every week for up to about 16 weeks. Preparation of the library involved 5' RACE. The instrument was a NextSeq 500. The TCR library protocol attached unique molecular identifiers to individual cDNA molecules to correct for sequencing error and PCR bias. Sequencing covered both TCR alpha and beta chains, and within each sample the abundances of alpha and beta sequences were tightly co-correlated. On the authors' methods: Decombinator V4 was used to annotate TCR sequences for V gene, J gene and CDR3. Expanded TCRs were defined as changing significantly between any two time points under a Poisson model with p below 0.0001. Abundances of TCRs were expressed as counts per million after normalisation to the total number of TCRs sequenced in each sample. TRAV1-2 paired with TRAJ12, TRAJ20 or TRAJ33 defined MAIT TCRs, while TRAV10 paired with TRAJ18 defined iNKT TCRs. VDJdb, accessed on 1 November 2021, was searched for TCRs annotated for CMV, EBV and SARS-CoV-2, and TCRs annotated for more than one antigen were excluded. TCRdb reworked the public reads: Q25 trimming with fastp, MiXCR clone assembly, productive beta chains retained. Rows with one shared CDR3 protein collapse into an entry with the most common genes and DNA. The V and J calls, along with clone size, are taken from TCRdb and not from the paper's own processing. Counted in this sample were 85,000 to 100,000 distinct CDR3 sequences; 16% of them appeared once. The ten biggest clones cover roughly 1.3% of the sample.

With respect to this clonotype: The specificity of this receptor is unknown. Base qualities are not at hand, and no much larger clone is one base apart.

The V gene is TRBV29-1 and the J gene is TRBJ2-2, with the D gene call left open. The sample taken for sequencing was whole blood. This receptor was identified in an adult who was a healthcare worker with PCR-confirmed SARS-CoV-2 infection or an uninfected control (not recorded which). The CDR3 corresponds to CSVEGQGTGELFF. The base sequence is TGCAGCGTTGAAGGTCAAGGGACCGGGGAGCTGTTTTTT.